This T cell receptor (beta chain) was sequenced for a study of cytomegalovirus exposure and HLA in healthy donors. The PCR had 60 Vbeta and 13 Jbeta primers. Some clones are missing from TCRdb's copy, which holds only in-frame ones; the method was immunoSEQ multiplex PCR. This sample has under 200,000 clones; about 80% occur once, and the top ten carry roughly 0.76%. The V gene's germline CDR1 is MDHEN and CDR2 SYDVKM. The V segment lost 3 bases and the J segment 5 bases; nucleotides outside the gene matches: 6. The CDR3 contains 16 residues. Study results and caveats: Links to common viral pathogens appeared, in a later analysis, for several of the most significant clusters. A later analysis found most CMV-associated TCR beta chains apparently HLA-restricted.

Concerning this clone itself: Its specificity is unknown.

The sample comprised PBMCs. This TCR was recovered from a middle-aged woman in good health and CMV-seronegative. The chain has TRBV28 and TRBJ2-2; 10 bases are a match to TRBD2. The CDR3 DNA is TGTGCCAGCAGTTTCGGGAGCGGGAGGGTAACCGGGGAGCTGTTTTTT. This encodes CASSFGSGRVTGELFF. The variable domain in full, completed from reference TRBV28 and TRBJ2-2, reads DVKVTQSSRYLVKRTGEKVFLECVQDMDHENMFWYRQDPGLGLRLIYFSYDVKMKEKGDIPEGYSVSREKKERFSLILESASTNQTSMYLCASSFGSGRVTGELFFGEGSRLTVL.